This T cell receptor beta chain was recorded in a study of cytomegalovirus exposure and HLA in healthy donors. V lost 4 bases and J lost 5, with 12 bases in between. Germline V gene lookup returns CDR1 SGHNT and CDR2 YYREEE (reference sequence). The CDR3 totals 13 residues. Both 60 Vbeta primers and 13 Jbeta primers went into the PCR. Libraries were prepared by immunoSEQ multiplex PCR; TCRdb keeps only in-frame clonotypes and omits some of them. The sample includes 100,000 to 120,000 clones, less than 85% of them seen just once. Study outcomes and limitations: HLA alleles showed associations with 15,000 to 20,000 TCR beta sequences in a later analysis, at a 0.05 false discovery rate. Segments of the TCR beta V type were, in most cases, productive about 90% or about 30% of the time in an earlier analysis. The study had only CMV serostatus as immune exposure information.

This clone was counted a few times. Its antigen is unidentified. Sequencing input: PBMCs. The sequence came from a man aged 25 to 40 in good health and CMV-seropositive. The V gene is TRBV5-4, the J gene TRBJ2-5; D may be TRBD2 (7 bases). DNA for the CDR3: TGTGCCAGCAGCGGGGGGGCAGATGAGACCCAGTACTTC. This gives the protein CASSGGADETQYF. Based on the CDR3 plus reference TRBV5-4 and TRBJ2-5, the full variable domain is ETGVTQSPTHLIKTRGQQVTLRCSSQSGHNTVSWYQQALGQGPQFIFQYYREEENGRGNFPPRFSGLQFPNYSSELNVNALELDDSALYLCASSGGADETQYFGPGTRLLVL.